This is a list of T cell receptor beta chains from one sample in a study of cytomegalovirus exposure and HLA in healthy donors. Data came from immunoSEQ multiplex PCR; TCRdb stores just in-frame clones and leaves some out. The table lists over 85,000 clones, roughly three quarters of them singletons. The sample comprised PBMCs. Receptors originate from a man between 40 and 49 years old in good health and CMV-seronegative. CDR3s include the opening cysteine and the closing phenylalanine or tryptophan. A D gene is named only where the DNA matches it firmly. Part of the rows lack a size; the others show once, few, many or a class for expanded clones.

clone_size: NA; d_call: NA; j_call: TRBJ1-1; v_call: TRBV4-1; cdr3_aa: CASSQARGQRTDEAFF; cdr3_nt: TGCGCCAGCAGCCAGGCTAGAGGACAGCGAACAGATGAAGCTTTCTTT
clone_size: NA; d_call: TRBD2; j_call: TRBJ2-3; v_call: TRBV4-1; cdr3_aa: CASSMLASGGTDTQYF; cdr3_nt: TGCGCCAGCAGCATGTTGGCCAGCGGGGGTACAGATACGCAGTATTTT
clone_size: NA; d_call: NA; j_call: TRBJ2-3; v_call: TRBV5-1; cdr3_aa: CASSLVAGSASTDTQYF; cdr3_nt: TGCGCCAGCAGCTTGGTCGCGGGGAGTGCTAGCACAGATACGCAGTATTTT
clone_size: NA; d_call: NA; j_call: TRBJ1-2; v_call: TRBV6-5; cdr3_aa: CASSYSHVGGEGYTF; cdr3_nt: TGTGCCAGCAGTTACTCCCATGTGGGGGGTGAAGGCTACACCTTC
clone_size: NA; d_call: NA; j_call: TRBJ1-4; v_call: TRBV19; cdr3_aa: CASNLGQLTFATNEKLFF; cdr3_nt: TGTGCCAGTAATCTCGGACAACTCACTTTTGCAACTAATGAAAAACTGTTTTTT
clone_size: NA; d_call: NA; j_call: TRBJ1-1; v_call: TRBV4-1; cdr3_aa: CASSQDRGNTEAFF; cdr3_nt: TGCGCCAGCAGCCAAGATAGAGGGAACACTGAAGCTTTCTTT
clone_size: NA; d_call: TRBD1; j_call: TRBJ1-1; v_call: TRBV5-1; cdr3_aa: CASSASPTGMNTEAFF; cdr3_nt: TGCGCCAGCAGCGCCAGCCCGACAGGGATGAACACTGAAGCTTTCTTT
clone_size: few; d_call: NA; j_call: TRBJ2-3; v_call: TRBV5-1; cdr3_aa: CASSQADTQYF; cdr3_nt: TGCGCCAGCAGTCAGGCGGATACGCAGTATTTT
clone_size: NA; d_call: NA; j_call: TRBJ1-2; v_call: TRBV4-2; cdr3_aa: CASSQGTGGHYGYTF; cdr3_nt: TGTGCCAGCAGCCAAGGCACGGGGGGCCACTATGGCTACACCTTC
clone_size: NA; d_call: NA; j_call: TRBJ1-6; v_call: TRBV30; cdr3_aa: CAWSREGPGVSPLHF; cdr3_nt: TGTGCCTGGAGCAGGGAAGGGCCAGGAGTATCACCCCTCCACTTT
clone_size: NA; d_call: TRBD2; j_call: TRBJ2-1; v_call: TRBV2; cdr3_aa: CASSTPARTSGGARSYNEQFF; cdr3_nt: TGTGCCAGCAGTACCCCCGCGAGGACTAGCGGGGGGGCCCGATCCTACAATGAGCAGTTCTTC
clone_size: NA; d_call: NA; j_call: TRBJ2-3; v_call: TRBV19; cdr3_aa: CASSEVSTDTQYF; cdr3_nt: TGTGCCAGTAGTGAGGTTAGCACAGATACGCAGTATTTT
clone_size: NA; d_call: NA; j_call: TRBJ1-1; v_call: TRBV6-5; cdr3_aa: CASSYTMFAGEAFF; cdr3_nt: TGTGCCAGCAGTTACACGATGTTTGCAGGAGAAGCTTTCTTT
clone_size: NA; d_call: NA; j_call: TRBJ1-5; v_call: TRBV15; cdr3_aa: CATGRDRGGWSNQPQHF; cdr3_nt: TGTGCCACCGGCAGAGATCGGGGGGGGTGGAGCAATCAGCCCCAGCATTTT
clone_size: NA; d_call: NA; j_call: TRBJ1-3; v_call: TRBV6-5; cdr3_aa: CASSYSAGGRNTIYF; cdr3_nt: TGTGCCAGCAGTTACTCGGCCGGGGGGCGAAACACCATATATTTT
clone_size: NA; d_call: TRBD1; j_call: TRBJ1-2; v_call: TRBV5-8; cdr3_aa: CASSLNRGPNYGYTF; cdr3_nt: TGTGCCAGCAGCCTAAACAGGGGGCCTAACTATGGCTACACCTTC
clone_size: NA; d_call: NA; j_call: TRBJ2-4; v_call: TRBV15; cdr3_aa: CATSRAGVAKNVQYF; cdr3_nt: TGTGCCACCAGCAGAGCGGGGGTAGCCAAAAACGTTCAGTACTTC
clone_size: few; d_call: TRBD1; j_call: TRBJ2-2; v_call: TRBV28; cdr3_aa: CASTGTGTTGELFF; cdr3_nt: TGTGCCAGCACCGGGACAGGGACCACCGGGGAGCTGTTTTTT
clone_size: NA; d_call: NA; j_call: TRBJ1-1; v_call: TRBV7-8; cdr3_aa: CASSFRFTVNTEAFF; cdr3_nt: TGTGCCAGCAGCTTCCGGTTTACAGTGAACACTGAAGCTTTCTTT
clone_size: NA; d_call: NA; j_call: TRBJ2-7; v_call: TRBV27; cdr3_aa: CASSLNRAYEQYF; cdr3_nt: TGTGCCAGCAGTTTAAACAGGGCCTACGAGCAGTACTTC